Listed below are T cell receptor beta chains from one sample, sequenced in a study of T-cell reconstitution after alpha-beta-depleted transplantation in children. MiXCR, applied by TCRdb to the PCR reads, yields one record per CDR3 protein. Found here are fewer than 550,000 distinct CDR3 sequences, under 13% of them singletons; the top ten hold about 5%. This specimen was PBMCs from the stem cell graft donor, taken from the stem cell graft. These receptors were collected from a human donor who donated a stem cell graft to a child with acute myeloid leukemia. Both conserved end residues are part of each CDR3. The D gene is left open where the match is weak. Rows may omit the clone size; those that give it use once, few, many or a size class.

v_call,clone_size,d_call,j_call,cdr3_aa,cdr3_nt
TRBV4-1,few,-,TRBJ1-1,CASSPRRGGTEAFF,TGCGCCAGCAGCCCCCGAAGAGGGGGGACTGAAGCTTTCTTT
TRBV5-1,few,-,TRBJ1-3,CASSLAVGISGNTIYF,TGCGCCAGCAGCTTGGCCGTGGGGATCTCTGGAAACACCATATATTTT
TRBV29-1,-,-,TRBJ2-1,CSVTAGYNEQFF,TGCAGCGTGACGGCAGGCTACAATGAGCAGTTCTTC
TRBV30,few,-,TRBJ2-1,CAWSVPPNEQFF,TGTGCCTGGAGTGTACCGCCCAATGAGCAGTTCTTC
TRBV20-1,-,-,TRBJ2-3,CSARWRGTDTQYF,TGCAGTGCTAGATGGAGGGGCACAGATACGCAGTATTTT
TRBV12-3/TRBV12-4,-,TRBD2,TRBJ2-5,CASSLLAGGPWETQYF,TGTGCCAGCAGTTTATTAGCGGGGGGGCCTTGGGAGACCCAGTACTTC
TRBV29-1,-,-,TRBJ2-5,CSVVSPEREETQYF,TGCAGCGTTGTTAGCCCTGAGAGGGAAGAGACCCAGTACTTC
TRBV20-1,many,-,TRBJ2-7,CSARRSSSYEQYF,TGCAGTGCTCGTAGATCCAGCTCCTACGAGCAGTACTTC
TRBV7-9,-,-,TRBJ2-6,CASSFMGGANVLTF,TGTGCCAGCAGCTTCATGGGTGGGGCCAACGTCCTGACTTTC
TRBV19,-,-,TRBJ2-5,CASSILGRETQYF,TGTGCCAGTAGTATCCTCGGACGCGAGACCCAGTACTTC
TRBV7-2,-,TRBD1,TRBJ1-5,CASSSHRQGGNQPQHF,TGTGCCAGCAGCTCCCACCGACAGGGGGGCAATCAGCCCCAGCATTTT
TRBV4-1,few,-,TRBJ1-1,CASSQDLWSTEAFF,TGCGCCAGCAGCCAAGATCTGTGGAGCACTGAAGCTTTCTTT
TRBV20-1,-,TRBD2,TRBJ2-3,CSALTSGHTDTQYF,TGCAGTGCTTTAACTAGCGGACACACAGATACGCAGTATTTT
TRBV6-5,-,-,TRBJ2-6,CASSSNGANVLTF,TGTGCCAGCAGTTCGAATGGGGCCAACGTCCTGACTTTC
TRBV12-3/TRBV12-4,many,-,TRBJ2-3,CASSFPNSVTQYF,TGTGCCAGCAGTTTTCCAAATTCGGTTACGCAGTATTTT
TRBV9,-,-,TRBJ2-3,CASSVVGEGRTDTQYF,TGTGCCAGCAGCGTAGTTGGAGAGGGCCGGACAGATACGCAGTATTTT
TRBV18,few,TRBD1,TRBJ2-1,CASSHRQGKTQDNEQFF,TGTGCCAGCTCACACCGACAGGGGAAAACGCAGGACAATGAGCAGTTCTTC
TRBV20-1,-,-,TRBJ1-1,CSARGRHRNTEAFF,TGCAGTGCTAGAGGTCGACATAGGAACACTGAAGCTTTCTTT
TRBV15,few,TRBD2,TRBJ2-1,CATSPRLAGGLPYNEQFF,TGTGCCACCAGCCCCCGACTAGCGGGAGGCCTTCCCTACAATGAGCAGTTCTTC
TRBV12-3/TRBV12-4,few,-,TRBJ2-2,CASSLSQGLSGELFF,TGTGCCAGCAGTTTATCTCAGGGACTTAGCGGGGAGCTGTTTTTT
TRBV7-3,many,-,TRBJ2-5,CASSLGPSQETQYF,TGTGCCAGCAGCTTAGGACCTTCTCAAGAGACCCAGTACTTC
TRBV5-1,-,-,TRBJ2-1,CASSLGSGDANEQFF,TGCGCCAGCAGCTTGGGCTCGGGAGACGCTAATGAGCAGTTCTTC
TRBV27,-,-,TRBJ2-7,CASSLRGTLTYEQYF,TGTGCCAGCAGTTTAAGGGGAACTTTAACCTACGAGCAGTACTTC